The present T cell receptor (beta chain) was sequenced within a study of T cell repertoires in cytomegalovirus infection. The overall study: Based on public TCR beta signatures, there were indications of CMV infection and of a matching HLA type. Study-wide results and limits: HLA-C-restricted CMV-specific TCR beta clonotypes prevailed in the ex vivo response. Cumulative public TCR beta family frequency identified CMV carriers with the relevant HLA.

This clonotype was counted only a few times. What it binds is unknown. TCRdb called the reads again in MiXCR, with one record for every CDR3 protein. This sample carries about 490,000 distinct CDR3 sequences, approximately 11% of them seen once, and the ten largest clones take 10%. Deletions cut 3 bases from V and 7 bases from J, with 13 bases between. Germline loops: CDR1 GTSNPN, CDR2 SVGIG (reference sequence). The CDR3 is 13 residues long. What was sequenced was PBMCs. The chain couples TRBV30 to TRBJ1-5; D unclear. The origin of this receptor is a human donor in good health (CMV status not recorded). Some clones in this sample may be carry-over from other donors' samples. The CDR3 sequence is CAWSPGERQPQHF. For the CDR3, the DNA is TGTGCCTGGAGCCCCGGTGAGCGGCAGCCCCAGCATTTT.